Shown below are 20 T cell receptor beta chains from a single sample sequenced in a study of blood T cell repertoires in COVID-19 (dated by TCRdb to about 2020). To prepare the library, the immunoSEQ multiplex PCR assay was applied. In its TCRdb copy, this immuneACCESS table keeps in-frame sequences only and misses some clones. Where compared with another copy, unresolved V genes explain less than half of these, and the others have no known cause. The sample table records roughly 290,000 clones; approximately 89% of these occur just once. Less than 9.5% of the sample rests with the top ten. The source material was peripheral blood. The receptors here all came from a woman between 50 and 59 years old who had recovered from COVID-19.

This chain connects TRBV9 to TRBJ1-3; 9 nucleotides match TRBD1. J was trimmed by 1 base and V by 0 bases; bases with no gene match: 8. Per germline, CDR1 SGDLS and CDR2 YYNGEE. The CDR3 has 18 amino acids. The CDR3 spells CASSVASGQGFSGNTIYF. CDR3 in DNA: TGTGCCAGCAGCGTAGCCAGCGGACAGGGGTTTTCTGGAAACACCATATATTTT.

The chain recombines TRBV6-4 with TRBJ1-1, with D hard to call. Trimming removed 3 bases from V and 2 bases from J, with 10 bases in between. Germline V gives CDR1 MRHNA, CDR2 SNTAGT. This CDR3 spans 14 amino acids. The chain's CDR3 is CASSETAVNTEAFF. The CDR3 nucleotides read TGTGCCAGCAGTGAAACAGCCGTAAACACTGAAGCTTTCTTT.

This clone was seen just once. CDR3 amino acids: CASSSRTSVSDTQYF. The CDR3 nucleotides are TGTGCCAGTAGTTCGAGGACTAGCGTCTCAGATACGCAGTATTTT. V is TRBV19 and J is TRBJ2-3, with 9 bases aligning to TRBD2. Germline V gene data show CDR1 as LNHDA and CDR2 as SQIVND (reference sequence). There are 15 residues in the CDR3. Trimming cost V 5 bases and J 4 bases; bases outside gene matches: 7. Filled out from reference TRBV19 and TRBJ2-3, the complete variable domain reads DGGITQSPKYLFRKEGQNVTLSCEQNLNHDAMYWYRQDPGQGLRLIYYSQIVNDFQKGDIAEGYSVSREKKESFPLTVTSAQKNPTAFYLCASSSRTSVSDTQYFGPGTRLTVL.

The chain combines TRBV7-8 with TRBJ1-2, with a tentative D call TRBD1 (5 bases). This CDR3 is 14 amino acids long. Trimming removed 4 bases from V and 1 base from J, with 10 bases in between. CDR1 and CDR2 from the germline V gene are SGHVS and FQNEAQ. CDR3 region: CASSSGHLNYGYTF. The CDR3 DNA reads TGTGCCAGCAGCTCTGGACATCTTAACTATGGCTACACCTTC.

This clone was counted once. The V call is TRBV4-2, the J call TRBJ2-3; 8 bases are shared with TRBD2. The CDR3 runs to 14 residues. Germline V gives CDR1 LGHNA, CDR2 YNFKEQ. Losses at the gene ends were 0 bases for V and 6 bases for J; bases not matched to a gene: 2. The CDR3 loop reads CASSQDTGGDTQYF. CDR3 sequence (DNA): TGTGCCAGCAGCCAAGATACGGGGGGGGATACGCAGTATTTT.

The CDR3: CASSLQVYEQYF. In nucleotides, the CDR3 is TGTGCCAGCAGCCTACAGGTCTACGAGCAGTACTTC. V is TRBV6-2 or TRBV6-3 and J is TRBJ2-7; D possibly corresponds to TRBD1 (5 bases). V shed 6 bases and J shed 3 bases, with 9 bases lying between them. Germline V gene data show CDR1 as MNHEY and CDR2 as SVGEGT. The length of the CDR3 is 12 residues.

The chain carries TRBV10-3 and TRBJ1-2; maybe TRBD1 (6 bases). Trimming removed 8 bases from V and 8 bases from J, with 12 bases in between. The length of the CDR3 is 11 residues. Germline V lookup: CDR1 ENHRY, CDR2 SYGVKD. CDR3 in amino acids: CAIGGDLGYTF. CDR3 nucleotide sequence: TGTGCCATCGGGGGCGACTTAGGCTACACCTTC.

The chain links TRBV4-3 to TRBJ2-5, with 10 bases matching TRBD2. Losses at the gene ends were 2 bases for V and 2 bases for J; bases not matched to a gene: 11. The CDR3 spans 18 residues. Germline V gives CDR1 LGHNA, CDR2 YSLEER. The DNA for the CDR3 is TGCGCCAGCAGCCAAAGACTAGCGGGTGTGGGCGAACAAGAGACCCAGTACTTC. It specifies CASSQRLAGVGEQETQYF.

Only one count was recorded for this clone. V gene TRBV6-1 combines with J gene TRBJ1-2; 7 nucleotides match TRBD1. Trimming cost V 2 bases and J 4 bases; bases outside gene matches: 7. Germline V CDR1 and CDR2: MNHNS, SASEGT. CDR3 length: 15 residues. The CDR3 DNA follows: TGTGCCAGCAGTGAAACGACGGGACAGTCCTATGGCTACACCTTC. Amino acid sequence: CASSETTGQSYGYTF.

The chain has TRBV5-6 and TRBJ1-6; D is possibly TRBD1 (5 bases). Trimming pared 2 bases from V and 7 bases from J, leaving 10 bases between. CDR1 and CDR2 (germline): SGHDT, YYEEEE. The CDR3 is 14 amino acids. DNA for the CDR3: TGTGCCAGCAGCTTATGGGGCACGAATTCACCCCTCCACTTT. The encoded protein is CASSLWGTNSPLHF. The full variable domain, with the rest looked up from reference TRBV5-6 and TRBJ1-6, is DAGVTQSPTHLIKTRGQQVTLRCSPKSGHDTVSWYQQALGQGPQFIFQYYEEEERQRGNFPDRFSGHQFPNYSSELNVNALLLGDSALYLCASSLWGTNSPLHFGNGTRLTVT.

The CDR3 DNA reads TGTGCCTCCCCCCGCGAGGGGGGGTTCGGCGGGGAGCTGTTTTTT. Translated: CASPREGGFGGELFF. The rearrangement links TRBV30 to TRBJ2-2, with D possibly TRBD2 on 7 matching bases. This CDR3 is built from 15 residues. Germline V lookup: CDR1 GTSNPN, CDR2 SVGIG (reference sequence). The V gene lost 7 bases and the J gene lost 7 bases, with 22 bases spanning the gap.

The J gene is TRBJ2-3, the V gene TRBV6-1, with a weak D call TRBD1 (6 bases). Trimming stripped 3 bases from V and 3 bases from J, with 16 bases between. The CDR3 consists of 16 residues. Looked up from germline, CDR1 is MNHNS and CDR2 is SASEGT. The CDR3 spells CASSDRGAPGTDTQYF. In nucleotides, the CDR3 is TGTGCCAGCAGTGACAGGGGCGCCCCGGGTACAGATACGCAGTATTTT.

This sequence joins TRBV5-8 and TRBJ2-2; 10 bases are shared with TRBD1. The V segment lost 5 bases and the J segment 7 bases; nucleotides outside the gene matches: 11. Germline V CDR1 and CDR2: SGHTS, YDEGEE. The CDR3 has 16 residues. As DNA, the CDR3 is TGTGCCAGCAGGTTACCGGGACAGGGGAGGAACGGGGAGCTGTTTTTT. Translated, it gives CASRLPGQGRNGELFF.

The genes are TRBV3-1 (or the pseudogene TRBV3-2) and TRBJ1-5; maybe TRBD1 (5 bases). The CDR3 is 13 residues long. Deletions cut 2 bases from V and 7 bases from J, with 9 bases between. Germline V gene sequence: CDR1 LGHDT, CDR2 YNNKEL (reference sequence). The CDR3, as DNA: TGTGCCAGCAGCCAACAACAGGCCCAGCCCCAGCATTTT. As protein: CASSQQQAQPQHF.

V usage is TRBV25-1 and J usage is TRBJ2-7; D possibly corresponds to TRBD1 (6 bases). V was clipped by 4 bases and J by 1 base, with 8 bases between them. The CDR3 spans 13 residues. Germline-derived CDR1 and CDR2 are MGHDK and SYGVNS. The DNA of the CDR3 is TGTGCCAGCAGTGCACAGGGTTCCTACGAGCAGTACTTC. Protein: CASSAQGSYEQYF.

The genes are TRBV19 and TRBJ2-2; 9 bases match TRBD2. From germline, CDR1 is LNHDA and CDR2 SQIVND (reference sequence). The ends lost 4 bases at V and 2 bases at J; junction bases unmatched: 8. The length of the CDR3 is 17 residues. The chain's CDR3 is CASSKVVTSGNTGELFF. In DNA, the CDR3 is TGTGCCAGTAGTAAGGTGGTGACTAGCGGTAACACCGGGGAGCTGTTTTTT.

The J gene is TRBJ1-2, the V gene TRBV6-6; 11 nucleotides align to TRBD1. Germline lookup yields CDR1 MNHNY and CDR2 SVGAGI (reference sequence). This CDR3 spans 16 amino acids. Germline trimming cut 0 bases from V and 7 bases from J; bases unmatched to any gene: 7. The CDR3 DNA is TGTGCCAGCAGTTACTCTCCGGGACAGGGGGGAACTGGCTACACCTTC. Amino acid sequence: CASSYSPGQGGTGYTF.

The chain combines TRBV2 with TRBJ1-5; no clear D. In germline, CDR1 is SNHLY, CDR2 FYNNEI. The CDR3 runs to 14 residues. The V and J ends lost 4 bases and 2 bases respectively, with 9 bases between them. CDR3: CASSADIGNQPQHF. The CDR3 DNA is TGTGCCAGCAGTGCAGACATCGGCAATCAGCCCCAGCATTTT.

The CDR3 is CASSRGRGSDTQYF. The DNA of the CDR3 is TGTGCCAGCAGCCGCGGTAGGGGTTCAGATACGCAGTATTTT. The chain has TRBV11-3 and TRBJ2-3; possible D gene TRBD1, 5 bases. This CDR3 is built from 14 residues. The V end lost 5 bases, the J end lost 4 bases, and 13 bases lay between the germline ends. The germline V gene encodes CDR1 SGHNT and CDR2 YENEEA.

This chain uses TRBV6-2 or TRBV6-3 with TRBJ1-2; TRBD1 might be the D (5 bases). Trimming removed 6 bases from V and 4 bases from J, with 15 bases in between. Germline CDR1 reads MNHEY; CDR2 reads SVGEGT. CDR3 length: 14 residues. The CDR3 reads CASSKSREGYGYTF. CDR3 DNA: TGTGCCAGCAGCAAGTCCAGGGAGGGCTATGGCTACACCTTC.